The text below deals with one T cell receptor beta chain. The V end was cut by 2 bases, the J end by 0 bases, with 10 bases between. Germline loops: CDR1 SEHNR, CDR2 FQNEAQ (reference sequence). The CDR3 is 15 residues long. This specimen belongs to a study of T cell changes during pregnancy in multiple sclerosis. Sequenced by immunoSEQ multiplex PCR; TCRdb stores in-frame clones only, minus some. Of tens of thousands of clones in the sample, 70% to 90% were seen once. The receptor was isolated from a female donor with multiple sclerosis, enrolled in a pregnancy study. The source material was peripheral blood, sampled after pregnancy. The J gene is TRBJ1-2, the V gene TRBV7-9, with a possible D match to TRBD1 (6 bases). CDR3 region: CASSLTGIPNYGYTF. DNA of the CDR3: TGTGCCAGCAGCTTAACAGGGATTCCTAACTATGGCTACACCTTC.